This T cell receptor beta chain was documented in a study of patients and donors after allogeneic stem cell transplantation. TCRdb analysed the RT-PCR reads with MiXCR anew, one entry per CDR3 protein. The table lists approximately 170,000 distinct CDR3 sequences, 30% of them singletons. This CDR3 is built from 14 residues. Germline V gives CDR1 SGHDT, CDR2 YYEEEE. V was shortened by 3 bases and J by 4 bases, with 13 bases between the two germline ends. The V gene is TRBV5-6, the J gene TRBJ1-2, with a weak D call TRBD1 (6 bases). Sample: blood, either unsorted or a sorted T cell fraction (not recorded which). This clonotype was sampled from a human donor who was either an allogeneic HSCT recipient or a stem cell or donor lymphocyte infusion donor (not recorded which). It is not recorded whose cells these are; they may come from a transplant donor. The chain's CDR3 is CASSWDTAVYGYTF. DNA of the CDR3: TGTGCCAGCAGCTGGGACACCGCGGTCTATGGCTACACCTTC.